This TCR beta chain originates from a study of CD8+CD57+ T cells in acquired aplastic anemia. General observations from the study: A significant difference in CD8+ Simpson's diversity between patients and controls was not found. Comparison of patients with controls identified around 30 shared CD8+ CDR3 sequences.

Of note for this clonotype: Its target is unknown.

Profiling that covered TCR beta VDJ and CDR3 relied on genomic DNA as its template. TCRdb re-called the reads with MiXCR, one entry per CDR3 protein. This repertoire shows about 190,000 distinct CDR3 sequences, around 50% found once; its top ten account for roughly 15%. The receptor was isolated from a human donor in good health, serving as a control. The sample comprised sorted CD4+, CD8+, or CD8+CD57+ T cells (not recorded which) from PBMCs.

The CDR3 DNA is TGTGCCATCAGTGCAAAGGGGGCAGAGACCCAGTACTTC. Its protein product is CAISAKGAETQYF. The chain links TRBV10-3 to TRBJ2-5; 7 bases fit TRBD1. In germline, CDR1 is ENHRY, CDR2 SYGVKD. The J segment lost 4 bases and the V segment lost 4 bases, leaving 3 bases of the junction unmatched. The CDR3 spans 13 residues.